This entry lists 2 T cell receptor beta chains sequenced from one sample in a study of CD8+ T cells in alopecia areata. cDNA serving as the sequencing template came from extracted, reverse transcribed RNA. TCRdb's copy holds only in-frame clones and misses some; the assay was immunoSEQ multiplex PCR. The sample lists about 150,000 clones, roughly 50% occurring once. Specimen: CD4+ T cells sorted from blood. Every receptor here comes from a human donor with alopecia areata.

In this sample, this clone turned up a few times. CDR3 loop: CATTTGTGAYNEQFF. CDR3 DNA sequence: TGTGCCACCACAACCGGGACAGGGGCATACAATGAGCAGTTCTTC. The genes are TRBV28 and TRBJ2-1, with 10 bases identical to TRBD1. Trimming cost V 10 bases and J 4 bases; bases outside gene matches: 10. The CDR3 contains 15 residues. Germline values: CDR1 MDHEN, CDR2 SYDVKM.

V usage is TRBV6-5 and J usage is TRBJ1-2; D unresolved. Trimming stripped 1 base from V and 2 bases from J, with 11 bases between. CDR1 and CDR2 (germline): MNHEY, SVGAGI. CDR3 length: 15 amino acids. CDR3 nucleotide sequence: TGTGCCAGCAGTTACTACAGAATCCCAAACTATGGCTACACCTTC. This sequence encodes CASSYYRIPNYGYTF.